The rows below give T cell receptor beta chains drawn from one sample of a study of identical twins. TCRdb reprocessed the 5' RACE reads via MiXCR and lists one record per CDR3 protein. The sample consists of about 100,000 distinct CDR3 sequences, around 5.5% of them appearing once. Sequencing input: memory T cells sorted from blood. These receptors all stem from a woman aged 50 to 65 in good health. The CDR3 runs from the conserved cysteine through the conserved F or W. Each record gives: CDR3 length, V gene, D gene, clone size, J gene, CDR3 protein. The D gene is left open where the match is weak. Expanded clones get a size class; other rows say once, few or many, or leave the size out.

cdr3_length: 16; v_call: TRBV3-1; d_call: .; clone_size: many; j_call: TRBJ2-3; cdr3_aa: CASSQDRAGSTDTQYF
cdr3_length: 15; v_call: TRBV5-5; d_call: TRBD1; clone_size: many; j_call: TRBJ1-1; cdr3_aa: CASSSAGTGDLEAFF
cdr3_length: 18; v_call: TRBV24-1; d_call: .; clone_size: many; j_call: TRBJ2-6; cdr3_aa: CATSDWGQGSSGANVLTF
cdr3_length: 15; v_call: TRBV28; d_call: TRBD1; clone_size: few; j_call: TRBJ2-7; cdr3_aa: CASSLLRTGLYEQYF
cdr3_length: 14; v_call: TRBV20-1; d_call: .; clone_size: many; j_call: TRBJ2-3; cdr3_aa: CSASNGGSTDTQYF
cdr3_length: 14; v_call: TRBV29-1; d_call: .; clone_size: many; j_call: TRBJ1-3; cdr3_aa: CSVEERRAGNTIYF
cdr3_length: 15; v_call: TRBV24-1; d_call: TRBD2; clone_size: many; j_call: TRBJ2-5; cdr3_aa: CATSVGGGPRETQYF
cdr3_length: 13; v_call: TRBV27; d_call: .; clone_size: many; j_call: TRBJ1-6; cdr3_aa: CASSFREQSPLHF
cdr3_length: 14; v_call: TRBV20-1; d_call: .; clone_size: many; j_call: TRBJ2-1; cdr3_aa: CSARAPGESGEQFF
cdr3_length: 16; v_call: TRBV3-1; d_call: .; clone_size: many; j_call: TRBJ1-4; cdr3_aa: CASSLQRTSTNEKLFF
cdr3_length: 12; v_call: TRBV6-5; d_call: .; clone_size: many; j_call: TRBJ1-1; cdr3_aa: CASRPGTSEAFF
cdr3_length: 18; v_call: TRBV5-1; d_call: TRBD2; clone_size: many; j_call: TRBJ2-1; cdr3_aa: CASSLGPGRGSSYNEQFF
cdr3_length: 12; v_call: TRBV7-8; d_call: .; clone_size: many; j_call: TRBJ2-5; cdr3_aa: CASSALEGTQYF
cdr3_length: 15; v_call: TRBV5-5; d_call: .; clone_size: .; j_call: TRBJ1-1; cdr3_aa: CASRVGPGLNTEAFF
cdr3_length: 15; v_call: TRBV7-6; d_call: .; clone_size: many; j_call: TRBJ2-3; cdr3_aa: CASSLAWPGQDTQYF
cdr3_length: 14; v_call: TRBV12-3/TRBV12-4; d_call: .; clone_size: many; j_call: TRBJ2-5; cdr3_aa: CASSLSGAREAQYF
cdr3_length: 14; v_call: TRBV30; d_call: .; clone_size: many; j_call: TRBJ1-1; cdr3_aa: CAWSPGRMNTEAFF
cdr3_length: 13; v_call: TRBV10-3; d_call: .; clone_size: few; j_call: TRBJ1-5; cdr3_aa: CAISPDHNQPQHF
cdr3_length: 14; v_call: TRBV5-1; d_call: .; clone_size: many; j_call: TRBJ2-1; cdr3_aa: CASSVDPPYSEQFF
cdr3_length: 15; v_call: TRBV11-2; d_call: TRBD2; clone_size: many; j_call: TRBJ2-1; cdr3_aa: CASSPLAGGYNEQFF
cdr3_length: 15; v_call: TRBV11-2; d_call: TRBD1; clone_size: many; j_call: TRBJ2-3; cdr3_aa: CASSLAGQGVDTQYF
cdr3_length: 12; v_call: TRBV12-3/TRBV12-4; d_call: TRBD2; clone_size: many; j_call: TRBJ2-1; cdr3_aa: CASSFASGQQFF
cdr3_length: 14; v_call: TRBV7-2; d_call: .; clone_size: many; j_call: TRBJ1-1; cdr3_aa: CASSLGRTNTEAFF
cdr3_length: 15; v_call: TRBV2; d_call: .; clone_size: .; j_call: TRBJ2-3; cdr3_aa: CASTPRGPSQGTQYF
cdr3_length: 19; v_call: TRBV6-5; d_call: TRBD1; clone_size: many; j_call: TRBJ2-1; cdr3_aa: CASSYSIPGTGSIYNEQFF
cdr3_length: 12; v_call: TRBV12-3/TRBV12-4; d_call: .; clone_size: many; j_call: TRBJ1-3; cdr3_aa: CASHQSGNTIYF
cdr3_length: 15; v_call: TRBV2; d_call: .; clone_size: .; j_call: TRBJ2-5; cdr3_aa: CASSVLQVELETQYF
cdr3_length: 15; v_call: TRBV9; d_call: TRBD2; clone_size: many; j_call: TRBJ2-1; cdr3_aa: CASTPAASGGKEQFF
cdr3_length: 15; v_call: TRBV7-2; d_call: TRBD1; clone_size: .; j_call: TRBJ1-5; cdr3_aa: CASSSQGASNQPQHF
cdr3_length: 15; v_call: TRBV19; d_call: .; clone_size: .; j_call: TRBJ2-5; cdr3_aa: CASSRGQGPQETQYF
cdr3_length: 16; v_call: TRBV5-4; d_call: TRBD2; clone_size: many; j_call: TRBJ2-2; cdr3_aa: CASSLASGFPPGELFF
cdr3_length: 17; v_call: TRBV19; d_call: TRBD1; clone_size: many; j_call: TRBJ1-1; cdr3_aa: CASSSLGQGATNTEAFF
cdr3_length: 14; v_call: TRBV20-1; d_call: TRBD1; clone_size: .; j_call: TRBJ1-2; cdr3_aa: CSARGDRLNYGYTF